This TCR beta chain stems from a study of shared clonotypes between healthy human individuals. This table comes from immunoSEQ multiplex PCR, and its TCRdb copy is limited to in-frame clones, with some not included. The sample holds 2 million to 2.5 million clones, about 95% seen once. Naive CD8 cells comprised CD45RO-negative, CCR7-positively selected cells, excluding terminally differentiated effector memory CD45RA+ cells. CDR3 length equals 16 residues. This chain links TRBV21-1 with TRBJ2-4; the tabulated D call, TRBD1, remains unverified against the DNA. TRBV21-1 is classified as a pseudogene. Sequenced material: naive CD8+ T cells sorted from blood. The source is a man younger than 35 in good health. The CDR3 loop is CASSKRQVDLKNIQYF. As DNA, the CDR3 is TGTGCCAGCAGCAAGAGACAGGTCGATCTCAAAAACATTCAGTACTTC.